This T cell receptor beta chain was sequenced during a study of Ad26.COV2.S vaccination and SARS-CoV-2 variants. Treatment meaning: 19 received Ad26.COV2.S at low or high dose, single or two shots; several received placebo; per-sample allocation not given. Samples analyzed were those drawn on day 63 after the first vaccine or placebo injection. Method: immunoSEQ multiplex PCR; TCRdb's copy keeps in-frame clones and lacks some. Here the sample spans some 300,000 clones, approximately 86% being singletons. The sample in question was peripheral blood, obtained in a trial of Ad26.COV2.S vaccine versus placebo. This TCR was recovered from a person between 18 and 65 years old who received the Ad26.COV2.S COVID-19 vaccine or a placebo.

In DNA form, the CDR3 reads TGTGCCAGCAGTTTAGGGTCCCTGACCGATCGCCCCCCGTACTTC. It translates to CASSLGSLTDRPPYF. J is TRBJ2-5 and V is TRBV27; D gene unclear. In germline, CDR1 is MNHEY, CDR2 SMNVEV (reference sequence). The CDR3 loop spans 15 amino acids. The V gene lost 2 bases and the J gene lost 13 bases, with 23 bases spanning the gap.